This T cell receptor beta chain originates from a study of cytotoxic CD8 clonotypes in ibrutinib-treated CLL. Across the whole study: Outcomes included 25 or so partial and 2 complete responses; after median about 5.5 years, 14 stayed remitted and 12 progressed. Study-wide results and limits: Clonality was elevated at ibrutinib response and had returned toward baseline at progression. At baseline, clonality was higher than in age-matched healthy donors and correlated with CD8+ counts.

The V and J ends lost 0 bases and 5 bases respectively, with 16 bases between them. Germline CDR1 and CDR2: LNHNV and YYDKDF (reference sequence). The CDR3 runs to 16 residues. Investigators sought sequencing depths of between 1 in 200,000 and 1 in 1 million T cells. Sequenced by immunoSEQ multiplex PCR; TCRdb stores in-frame clones only, minus some. Seen here are approximately 80,000 clones, about 86% observed once, and the top ten hold over 5%. About this clone itself: The antigen is not known.

The J gene is TRBJ2-5, the V gene TRBV15; D perhaps matches TRBD1 (5 bases). The specimen was PBMCs, collected before ibrutinib treatment. The receptor's source is a human donor with chronic lymphocytic leukemia. The CDR3 nucleotides are TGTGCCACCAGCAGAGAAGTAGTAAACGCAGGGGAGACCCAGTACTTC. Encoded protein: CATSREVVNAGETQYF.